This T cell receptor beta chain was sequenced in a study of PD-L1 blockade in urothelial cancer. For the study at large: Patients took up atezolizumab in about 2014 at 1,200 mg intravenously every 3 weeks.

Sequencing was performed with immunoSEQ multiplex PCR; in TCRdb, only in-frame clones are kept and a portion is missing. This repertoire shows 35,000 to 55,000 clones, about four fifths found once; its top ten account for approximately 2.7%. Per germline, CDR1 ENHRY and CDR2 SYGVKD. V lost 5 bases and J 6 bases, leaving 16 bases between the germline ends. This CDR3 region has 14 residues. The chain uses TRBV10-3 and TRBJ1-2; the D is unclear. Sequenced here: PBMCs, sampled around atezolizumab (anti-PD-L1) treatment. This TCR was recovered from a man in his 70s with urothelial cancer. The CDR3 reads CAISLGILEDGYTF. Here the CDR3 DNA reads TGTGCCATCAGTCTCGGGATCCTCGAGGATGGCTACACCTTC.